This passage covers 21 T cell receptor beta chains from one sample sequenced in a study of blood T cell repertoires in COVID-19. Sequenced by immunoSEQ multiplex PCR; TCRdb stores in-frame clones only, minus some. In the table there are about 310,000 clones, 70% to 90% of which are singletons. Sequenced material: PBMCs or T cells enriched from blood (not recorded which). The receptors were gathered from a woman in her thirties or forties who had recovered from COVID-19.

The J gene is TRBJ2-5, the V gene TRBV6-2 or TRBV6-3; 10 bases line up with TRBD1. Looked up from germline, CDR1 is MNHEY and CDR2 is SVGEGT. The CDR3 has 17 amino acids. J was trimmed by 6 bases and V by 2 bases; bases with no gene match: 12. The CDR3 spells CASSYRGQGGVPKTQYF. The CDR3 DNA sequence: TGTGCCAGCAGTTACCGAGGACAGGGGGGGGTCCCAAAGACCCAGTACTTC.

The chain couples TRBV14 to TRBJ1-2; 7 bases match TRBD1. The CDR3 has 14 amino acids. V lost 0 bases, J lost 7 bases, and 5 bases stayed unmatched. Germline V gives CDR1 SGHDN, CDR2 FVKESK. The CDR3 DNA reads as TGTGCCAGCAGCCAAGAACCAGGGGGGTCTGGCTACACCTTC. Translated, it gives CASSQEPGGSGYTF. Full variable domain (remainder filled in from reference TRBV14 and TRBJ1-2): EAGVTQFPSHSVIEKGQTVTLRCDPISGHDNLYWYRRVMGKEIKFLLHFVKESKQDESGMPNNRFLAERTGGTYSTLKVQPAELEDSGVYFCASSQEPGGSGYTFGSGTRLTVV.

The chain recombines TRBV20-1 with TRBJ1-2, with TRBD1 matching over 9 bases. The junction had 7 bases not matched to a gene; V was cut back by 3 bases and J by 8 bases. This CDR3 contains 13 residues. The germline gives CDR1 DFQATT, CDR2 SNEGSKA (reference sequence). CDR3 amino acids: CSASPGQGRGYTF. DNA for the CDR3: TGCAGTGCTAGTCCGGGACAGGGCCGAGGCTACACCTTC.

This clone was counted once. V usage is TRBV3-1 (or the pseudogene TRBV3-2) and J usage is TRBJ2-7; TRBD1 matches at 7 bases. Germline V gene data show CDR1 as LGHDT and CDR2 as YNNKEL (reference sequence). Trimming took 4 bases from V and 1 from J; bases not matched to a gene: 4. The CDR3 covers 14 residues. This chain's CDR3 is CASSLETGSYEQYF. CDR3 nucleotides: TGTGCCAGCAGCCTCGAGACAGGGTCCTACGAGCAGTACTTC.

This chain uses TRBV19 with TRBJ1-2, with a weak D call TRBD1 (6 bases). Looked up from germline, CDR1 is LNHDA and CDR2 is SQIVND (reference sequence). The CDR3 has 14 amino acids. The CDR3, as DNA: TGTGCTACCACCGGCACAGGGAGTAACTATGGCTACACCTTC. It is translated as CATTGTGSNYGYTF.

The sample holds a few counts of this clone. The chain links TRBV30 to TRBJ1-2; 11 bases line up with TRBD1. CDR1 and CDR2 (germline): GTSNPN, SVGIG (reference sequence). Germline trimming cut 5 bases from V and 0 bases from J; bases unmatched to any gene: 5. The CDR3 runs 15 residues. The CDR3 protein is CAWPDRGRANYGYTF. The DNA for the CDR3 is TGTGCCTGGCCGGACAGGGGGCGAGCTAACTATGGCTACACCTTC.

On this clone: The sample has other DNA sequences that encode this CDR3 too. The J gene is TRBJ1-6, the V gene TRBV9, with a tentative D call TRBD1 (5 bases). Germline V gene data show CDR1 as SGDLS and CDR2 as YYNGEE. CDR3 length: 14 residues. V lost 0 bases to trimming and J lost 9 bases, with 10 bases between them. The CDR3 DNA sequence: TGTGCCAGCAGCGTAGGGGGGGGTGGTTCACCCCTCCACTTT. The encoded protein is CASSVGGGGSPLHF.

The genes are TRBV5-4 and TRBJ2-7, with TRBD1 as a possible D gene (7 bases). There are 15 residues in the CDR3. V lost 3 bases and J 7 bases, leaving 20 bases between the germline ends. Germline assignment: CDR1 SGHNT and CDR2 YYREEE (reference sequence). CDR3 loop: CASSSPSEGAREQYF. CDR3 bases: TGTGCCAGCAGCTCCCCGTCGGAGGGGGCGCGGGAGCAGTACTTC. Combining the CDR3 with reference TRBV5-4 and TRBJ2-7 gives the whole variable domain ETGVTQSPTHLIKTRGQQVTLRCSSQSGHNTVSWYQQALGQGPQFIFQYYREEENGRGNFPPRFSGLQFPNYSSELNVNALELDDSALYLCASSSPSEGAREQYFGPGTRLTVT.

The chain couples TRBV28 to TRBJ1-6; D not resolved. Germline V gene sequence: CDR1 MDHEN, CDR2 SYDVKM. CDR3 length: 15 amino acids. Trimming left V 5 bases short and J 6 bases short, with 14 bases between. This CDR3 is CASSPLVHSNSPLHF. The CDR3 DNA reads as TGTGCCAGCAGTCCCCTGGTACACAGTAATTCACCCCTCCACTTT.

This clone has more than one count but fewer than ten. At the DNA level, this CDR3 is encoded by other sequences in the same sample as well. The rearrangement joins TRBV19 to TRBJ2-1, with a tentative D call TRBD1 (6 bases). This CDR3 comprises 16 residues. The V gene's germline CDR1 is LNHDA and CDR2 SQIVND (reference sequence). The V end was cut by 1 base, the J end by 4 bases, with 14 bases between. Here the CDR3 reads CASSIGGAGTYNEQFF. In DNA, the CDR3 is TGTGCCAGTAGTATAGGCGGAGCCGGGACATACAATGAGCAGTTCTTC.

This clone has just one count. The CDR3 reads CASSPATLNTEAFF. The CDR3 DNA follows: TGTGCCAGCTCACCAGCGACTTTGAACACTGAAGCTTTCTTT. The V call is TRBV18, the J call TRBJ1-1; no reliable D call. The germline V and J ends were trimmed by 2 bases and 0 bases, with 7 bases remaining between them. CDR3 length: 14 amino acids. Germline lookup yields CDR1 KGHSH and CDR2 LQKENI.

This clone was seen just once. The DNA for the CDR3 is TGTGCCAGCAGAAGGGACAGGGCTAACAATGAGCAGTTCTTC. This codes for CASRRDRANNEQFF. The chain uses TRBV7-8 and TRBJ2-1; TRBD1 matches at 9 bases. Per germline, CDR1 SGHVS and CDR2 FQNEAQ. Trimming took 6 bases from V and 5 from J; bases not matched to a gene: 5. The length of the CDR3 is 14 residues.

Remarks on this clone: This sample includes further DNA sequences coding for the same CDR3. The CDR3 DNA sequence: TGCGCCAGCAGCCAGACTAGCGGGAGCTCCTACAATGAGCAGTTCTTC. It translates to CASSQTSGSSYNEQFF. J is TRBJ2-1 and V is TRBV4-1; 12 bases align to TRBD2. Trimming at V came to 3 bases and at J to 0 bases, leaving 0 bases not matched to a gene. Looked up from germline, CDR1 is MGHRA and CDR2 is YSYEKL. This CDR3 has 16 residues.

The chain uses TRBV7-9 and TRBJ1-1, with 11 bases that match TRBD1. The CDR3 covers 14 residues. V gave up 3 bases and J gave up 6 bases; unmatched junction bases: 3. Germline-derived CDR1 and CDR2 are SEHNR and FQNEAQ (reference sequence). CDR3 in DNA: TGTGCCAGCAGCTTGGAGGGACAGGGGGCTGAAGCTTTCTTT. This encodes CASSLEGQGAEAFF.

CDR3: CASSPDRRRDTGELFF. CDR3 nucleotide sequence: TGTGCCAGCAGCCCGGACCGCCGGCGGGACACCGGGGAGCTGTTTTTT. This chain joins TRBV5-4 and TRBJ2-2, with D possibly TRBD2 on 5 matching bases. CDR3 length: 16 residues. Trimming took 4 bases from V and 3 from J, leaving 16 bases between them. The germline gives CDR1 SGHNT, CDR2 YYREEE (reference sequence).

This clone occurred a few times. The chain recombines TRBV13 with TRBJ2-1; TRBD2 agrees at 12 bases. Looked up from germline, CDR1 is PRHDT and CDR2 is FYEKMQ (reference sequence). CDR3 length equals 18 residues. The V and J ends lost 1 base and 4 bases, in that order; junction bases with no gene match: 8. The CDR3 reads CASSLESSGGAAYNEQFF. Written as DNA, the CDR3 is TGTGCCAGCAGCTTAGAATCTAGCGGGGGGGCAGCTTACAATGAGCAGTTCTTC.

This rearrangement joins TRBV5-4 to TRBJ2-7; D may be TRBD2 (5 bases). Trimming shortened V by 0 bases and J by 1 base, and 11 bases separated the two germline ends. Looked up from germline, CDR1 is SGHNT and CDR2 is YYREEE (reference sequence). This CDR3 has 15 residues. CDR3 coding DNA: TGTGCCAGCAGCTTGGAGCTAGCAGCGTCCTACGAGCAGTACTTC. Its protein is CASSLELAASYEQYF.

The chain carries TRBV5-1 and TRBJ2-1; D unclear. This CDR3 is 14 amino acids long. The V gene's germline CDR1 is SGHRS and CDR2 YFSETQ. V was clipped by 1 base and J by 3 bases, with 8 bases between them. Here the CDR3 DNA reads TGCGCCAGCAGCTTGTTGGGCGTCTACAATGAGCAGTTCTTC. Translated, it gives CASSLLGVYNEQFF.

The gene calls are TRBV6-5 and TRBJ2-7; 7 positions agree with TRBD1. V trimming: 4 bases; J trimming: 0 bases; junction bases outside the gene matches: 3. This CDR3 has 14 residues. Germline values: CDR1 MNHEY, CDR2 SVGAGI. The CDR3 nucleotides are TGTGCCAGCAGTTCCCACAGGGGCTCCTACGAGCAGTACTTC. Amino acids: CASSSHRGSYEQYF.

The sample holds one count of this clone. The V call is TRBV15, the J call TRBJ2-5, with 9 bases identical to TRBD1. Losses at the gene ends were 2 bases for V and 5 bases for J; bases not matched to a gene: 6. The V gene's germline CDR1 is LNHNV and CDR2 YYDKDF (reference sequence). The CDR3 is made up of 15 amino acids. The CDR3 reads CATSRSTGTGETQYF. CDR3 nucleotide sequence: TGTGCCACCAGCAGATCTACCGGGACAGGGGAGACCCAGTACTTC. The complete variable domain, with remaining parts taken from reference TRBV15 and TRBJ2-5, reads DAMVIQNPRYQVTQFGKPVTLSCSQTLNHNVMYWYQQKSSQAPKLLFHYYDKDFNNEADTPDNFQSRRPNTSFCFLDIRSPGLGDTAMYLCATSRSTGTGETQYFGPGTRLLVL.

The J gene is TRBJ2-7, the V gene TRBV10-3; D not resolved. The CDR3 totals 13 residues. Germline V lookup: CDR1 ENHRY, CDR2 SYGVKD. With 0 bases removed from V and 7 bases from J, the gap between germline ends came to 10 bases. Here the CDR3 reads CAISESGSPEQYF. In nucleotides, the CDR3 is TGTGCCATCAGTGAGTCCGGGTCTCCGGAGCAGTACTTC.